The 29 T cell receptor beta chains presented below share a single source sample, sequenced in a study of identical twins. In TCRdb, the 5' RACE reads were re-called with MiXCR into one record per CDR3 protein. The sample lists 1,800,000 or so distinct CDR3 sequences; around 33% were seen once. Sequenced sample: cord blood. The receptors stem from a newborn girl in good health.

The gene calls are TRBV5-1 and TRBJ2-7, with TRBD2 matching over 9 bases. The ends lost 5 bases at V and 3 bases at J; junction bases unmatched: 12. This CDR3 contains 16 residues. Germline assignment: CDR1 SGHRS and CDR2 YFSETQ. Here the CDR3 reads CASRPGTSFSVYEQYF. In DNA form, the CDR3 reads TGCGCCAGCAGGCCCGGGACTAGCTTCTCAGTCTACGAGCAGTACTTC.

This clonotype has only a few counts. The chain links TRBV7-9 to TRBJ1-2, with TRBD1 as a possible D gene (6 bases). Germline loops: CDR1 SEHNR, CDR2 FQNEAQ (reference sequence). The CDR3 has 14 residues. V was cut by 3 bases and J by 6 bases, with 14 bases left in between. CDR3 nucleotides: TGTGCCAGCAGCTTGACAGGTTGGAGGGATGGCTACACCTTC. It is translated as CASSLTGWRDGYTF.

This chain connects TRBV11-2 to TRBJ2-7; TRBD2 matches at 9 bases. The CDR3 is 15 residues long. Trimming cost V 5 bases and J 5 bases; bases outside gene matches: 10. The V gene's germline CDR1 is SGHAT and CDR2 FQNNGV. Written as DNA, the CDR3 is TGTGCCAGCAGCAAGTTAGCGGGAGAGTACCACGAGCAGTACTTC. Amino acids: CASSKLAGEYHEQYF.

This clonotype was recorded a few times. This rearrangement joins TRBV2 to TRBJ2-7; a weak D match, TRBD1 (5 bases). From germline, CDR1 is SNHLY and CDR2 FYNNEI. V was trimmed by 11 bases and J by 2 bases, leaving 16 bases between them. CDR3 length: 13 residues. CDR3 in amino acids: CAGNILDTYEQYF. CDR3 DNA: TGTGCCGGGAACATCCTGGACACCTACGAGCAGTACTTC.

The CDR3 DNA reads as TGTGCCATCAGCTGGACAGGGGAGGGCTACACCTTC. As protein: CAISWTGEGYTF. The J gene is TRBJ1-2, the V gene TRBV10-3, with TRBD1 matching 9 bases. The CDR3 contains 12 residues. J gave up 8 bases and V 6 bases, and 4 bases lay outside the gene matches. Per germline, CDR1 ENHRY and CDR2 SYGVKD.

The chain recombines TRBV20-1 with TRBJ2-1; weak D call: TRBD1 (6 bases). Trimming removed 6 bases from V and 3 bases from J, with 15 bases in between. Germline CDR1 DFQATT, CDR2 SNEGSKA (reference sequence). The CDR3 contains 14 residues. The CDR3 DNA sequence: TGCAGTGCCAATGGGGGCCTAGTCTACAATGAGCAGTTCTTC. Its translation: CSANGGLVYNEQFF.

This clonotype has just a few counts. The chain couples TRBV20-1 to TRBJ2-7; weak D call: TRBD1 (5 bases). Trimming took off 6 bases at V and 0 bases at J, with 6 bases between the two ends. This CDR3 region has 11 residues. The V gene's germline CDR1 is DFQATT and CDR2 SNEGSKA (reference sequence). In DNA form, the CDR3 reads TGCAGTGCGGACAACTCCTACGAGCAGTACTTC. Amino acid sequence: CSADNSYEQYF.

CDR3 nucleotides: TGTGCCAGCAGTTCCGGGACAGGGGGCCCGGGGCAGCCCCAGCATTTT. Translating it yields CASSSGTGGPGQPQHF. This sequence joins TRBV5-6 and TRBJ1-5, with 12 bases identical to TRBD1. CDR1 SGHDT and CDR2 YYEEEE come from the germline V gene. The CDR3 length is 16 residues. Unmatched junction bases numbered 10, after V lost 5 bases and J lost 7 bases.

This clonotype was seen a few times. The V call is TRBV21-1, the J call TRBJ2-7; TRBD1 reflects the table's D call only, with no check against the DNA. TRBV21-1 is a listed pseudogene. CDR3 length equals 17 residues. CDR3 in amino acids: CASSNPPPGPASYEQYF. CDR3 DNA: TGTGCCAGCAGCAACCCACCTCCGGGGCCTGCCTCTTACGAGCAGTACTTC.

The V call is TRBV20-1, the J call TRBJ2-1, with unresolved D. Germline V gives CDR1 DFQATT, CDR2 SNEGSKA (reference sequence). This CDR3 comprises 14 residues. Trimming pared 3 bases from V and 0 bases from J, leaving 9 bases between. CDR3 DNA sequence: TGCAGTGCTAGTCGCAGTAGCTCCTACAATGAGCAGTTCTTC. Protein product: CSASRSSSYNEQFF.

As regards this clonotype: One end of the junction varies from germline; a read error may be responsible. The chain uses TRBV6-6 and TRBJ1-2, with 7 bases lining up with TRBD1. The germline CDR1 and CDR2 sequences are MNHNY and SVGAGI (reference sequence). The CDR3 is made up of 14 amino acids. CDR3 protein: CTSSYTTGSYGYTF. The DNA for the CDR3 is TGTACCAGCAGTTACACGACAGGGAGCTATGGCTACACCTTC.

In this sample, this clonotype turned up a few times. V and J are TRBV20-1 and TRBJ2-7, with 8 bases aligning to TRBD1. CDR1 DFQATT and CDR2 SNEGSKA come from the germline V gene (reference sequence). The CDR3 is 14 amino acids. The trim removed 0 bases at V and 3 bases at J, leaving 4 bases unmatched. This CDR3 is CSAREDRGDYEQYF. The DNA for the CDR3 is TGCAGTGCTAGAGAAGACAGGGGCGACTACGAGCAGTACTTC.

The V call is TRBV4-3, the J call TRBJ1-2, with a possible D match to TRBD1 (6 bases). V was trimmed by 1 base and J by 3 bases, leaving 15 bases between them. CDR1 is LGHNA, CDR2 YSLEER, per germline. This CDR3 has 16 residues. The CDR3 sequence is CASSQGLGTTYYGYTF. CDR3 coding DNA: TGCGCCAGCAGCCAAGGGCTCGGGACAACTTACTATGGCTACACCTTC.

The chain carries TRBV3-1 and TRBJ2-7; possibly TRBD1 or TRBD2 for D (5 bases each). Germline CDR1 and CDR2: LGHDT and YNNKEL (reference sequence). This CDR3 is 16 amino acids long. Trimming shortened V by 1 base and J by 7 bases, and 20 bases separated the two germline ends. In DNA form, the CDR3 reads TGTGCCAGCAGCCAAGCGGTTGGGGGTTTCGTCGATGAGCAGTACTTC. Translating it yields CASSQAVGGFVDEQYF.

Details on this clonotype: A single base separates this from a much larger clone, so it may be a read error. The chain employs TRBV3-1 and TRBJ1-5; D remains unclear. V was shortened by 8 bases and J by 5 bases, with 4 bases between the two germline ends. The CDR3 spans 10 residues. CDR1 LGHDT and CDR2 YNNKEL come from the germline V gene (reference sequence). In DNA form, the CDR3 reads TGTGCCAGCCTTCATCAGCCCCAGCATTTT. The encoded protein is CASLHQPQHF.

With respect to this clonotype: A read error is likely here: a far larger clone is one base away. This chain links TRBV7-2 with TRBJ2-3, with 7 nucleotides matching TRBD2. CDR1 and CDR2 (germline): SGHTA, FQGNSA. CDR3 length: 15 residues. The CDR3 DNA reads as TGTGCCAGCAGCTTAGGACTAGCCCGCACAGATGCGCAGTATTTT. It codes for CASSLGLARTDAQYF.

V gene TRBV20-1 combines with J gene TRBJ2-7; D unclear. The CDR3 spans 15 residues. V lost 0 bases and J 3 bases, leaving 15 bases between the germline ends. Germline V gene sequence: CDR1 DFQATT, CDR2 SNEGSKA (reference sequence). CDR3 sequence reads: CSARDLFVTDYEQYF. The CDR3 DNA follows: TGCAGTGCTAGAGATCTCTTTGTAACCGACTACGAGCAGTACTTC.

This clonotype occurred a few times. The V gene is TRBV6-2 or TRBV6-3, the J gene TRBJ2-5; 11 bases fit TRBD2. With V trimmed by 8 bases and J by 4 bases, 6 bases remained unmatched. CDR3 length: 14 amino acids. Germline values: CDR1 MNHEY, CDR2 SVGEGT. This CDR3 reads CASGGLAGGETQYF. The CDR3 DNA reads TGTGCCAGCGGTGGACTAGCGGGTGGAGAGACCCAGTACTTC.

The chain combines TRBV10-3 with TRBJ2-1; the match to TRBD2 covers 12 bases. The V and J ends lost 7 bases and 0 bases, in that order; junction bases with no gene match: 1. The germline V gene encodes CDR1 ENHRY and CDR2 SYGVKD. The CDR3 extends over 15 amino acids. CDR3 coding DNA: TGTGCCATCATGACTAGCGGGAGCTCCTACAATGAGCAGTTCTTC. It encodes CAIMTSGSSYNEQFF.

This clonotype showed up just a few times. J is TRBJ2-1 and V is TRBV29-1; D gene ambiguous. Germline V lookup: CDR1 SQVTM, CDR2 ANQGSEA. V was pared by 6 bases and J by 1 base, with 13 bases between. This CDR3 contains 14 residues. The chain's CDR3 is CSVNAEGSYNEQFF. The CDR3 coding sequence is TGCAGCGTCAACGCCGAAGGGTCCTACAATGAGCAGTTCTTC.

This clonotype was detected only a few times. The chain combines TRBV5-1 with TRBJ2-7; D might be TRBD1 or TRBD2, each matching 5 bases. Trimming left V 4 bases short and J 0 bases short, with 11 bases between. The germline gives CDR1 SGHRS, CDR2 YFSETQ. The CDR3 covers 14 residues. In DNA, the CDR3 is TGCGCCAGCAGCCCTCGGGACGCCTCCTACGAGCAGTACTTC. Protein: CASSPRDASYEQYF.

The chain is built from TRBV28 and TRBJ2-3; unclear D gene. CDR1 and CDR2 from the germline V gene are MDHEN and SYDVKM. The ends were cut back, 3 bases at V and 5 bases at J, with 12 bases in the middle. The CDR3 length is 14 residues. DNA of the CDR3: TGTGCCAGCAGTTTTTGGCCTAAAAAAGATACGCAGTATTTT. This encodes CASSFWPKKDTQYF.

The CDR3 sequence: CASSLFVSYEQFF. CDR3 nucleotides: TGTGCCAGCAGCTTATTTGTTAGCTATGAGCAGTTCTTC. The chain links TRBV7-2 to TRBJ2-1; no clear D. V was pared by 2 bases and J by 8 bases, with 10 bases between. This CDR3 region has 13 residues. Germline loops: CDR1 SGHTA, CDR2 FQGNSA.

The CDR3 region is CAISESTQNYGYTF. The CDR3, as DNA: TGTGCCATCAGTGAGTCGACACAGAACTATGGCTACACCTTC. The chain is built from TRBV10-3 and TRBJ1-2, with D uncertain. This CDR3 spans 14 amino acids. V lost 0 bases, J lost 2 bases, and 7 bases lay in between. In germline, CDR1 is ENHRY, CDR2 SYGVKD.

The genes are TRBV7-2 and TRBJ1-1; D remains unclear. Germline CDR1 SGHTA, CDR2 FQGNSA. V was pared by 4 bases and J by 1 base, with 10 bases between. The CDR3 has 14 residues. The CDR3 region is CASSYIHRNTEAFF. CDR3 DNA sequence: TGTGCCAGCAGCTACATCCATCGGAACACTGAAGCTTTCTTT.

The V gene is TRBV2, the J gene TRBJ1-2; 10 bases agree with TRBD1. Germline trimming cut 6 bases from V and 4 bases from J; bases unmatched to any gene: 11. The germline CDR1 and CDR2 sequences are SNHLY and FYNNEI. The CDR3 has 16 residues. The chain's CDR3 is CASSPHRTGGIYGYTF. In nucleotides, the CDR3 is TGTGCCAGCAGCCCCCACCGGACAGGGGGTATCTATGGCTACACCTTC. The whole variable domain, remainder taken from reference TRBV2 and TRBJ1-2, is EPEVTQTPSHQVTQMGQEVILRCVPISNHLYFYWYRQILGQKVEFLVSFYNNEISEKSEIFDDQFSVERPDGSNFTLKIRSTKLEDSAMYFCASSPHRTGGIYGYTFGSGTRLTVV.

CDR3 nucleotides: TGTGCCAGCAGCAAGCTTAACACATCCTACGAGCAGTACTTC. This gives the protein CASSKLNTSYEQYF. The rearrangement joins TRBV21-1 to TRBJ2-7. TRBV21-1 represents a pseudogene. The CDR3 totals 14 residues.

In this sample, this clonotype turned up a few times. This sequence joins TRBV20-1 and TRBJ2-7; D is unresolved. Trimming shortened V by 2 bases and J by 6 bases, and 14 bases separated the two germline ends. Germline loops: CDR1 DFQATT, CDR2 SNEGSKA (reference sequence). This CDR3 has 13 amino acids. The CDR3 protein is CSARRSIQSEQYF. CDR3 DNA sequence: TGCAGTGCTAGACGCAGTATTCAGTCCGAGCAGTACTTC.

The rearrangement links TRBV28 to TRBJ2-3, with 7 positions matching TRBD1. Germline V gives CDR1 MDHEN, CDR2 SYDVKM. V shed 8 bases, J shed 4 bases, and the junction held 6 bases outside the gene matches. The CDR3 consists of 13 residues. The CDR3 region is CASGDRVPDTQYF. The DNA of the CDR3 is TGTGCCAGCGGCGACAGGGTGCCAGATACGCAGTATTTT. The variable domain in full, completed from reference TRBV28 and TRBJ2-3, reads DVKVTQSSRYLVKRTGEKVFLECVQDMDHENMFWYRQDPGLGLRLIYFSYDVKMKEKGDIPEGYSVSREKKERFSLILESASTNQTSMYLCASGDRVPDTQYFGPGTRLTVL.